This T cell receptor beta chain was retrieved from a study of blood T cells in healthy people across ages. V lost 0 bases, J lost 4 bases, and 15 bases lay in between. Per germline, CDR1 DFQATT and CDR2 SNEGSKA (reference sequence). The CDR3 runs 15 residues. The study, taken as a whole, reports: More naive CD4+ cells and higher diversity marked long-lived donors relative to aged donors.

A remark on this clonotype: What it recognizes is unknown.

Combining a sample-barcoded 5' primer with a J-beta primer mix, a second PCR ran for roughly 7 to 12 cycles. TCRdb fed the 5' RACE reads into MiXCR, producing one record per CDR3 protein. The sample lists more than 1.4 million distinct CDR3 sequences, roughly 40% occurring once. Healthy Caucasian individuals from Russia aged about 6 to 90 were enrolled as donors. This sequence was found in a woman between 18 and 30 years old in good health. The chain uses TRBV20-1 and TRBJ1-1; TRBD1 might be the D (5 bases). Sequences were obtained from blood. The CDR3 nucleotides are TGCAGTGCTAGAGATCGGGGGACCGCTTCCACTGAAGCTTTCTTT. It is translated as CSARDRGTASTEAFF.